This entry lists 19 T cell receptor beta chains sequenced from one sample in a study of blood T cell repertoires in COVID-19. Produced via immunoSEQ multiplex PCR; TCRdb's table is partial and in-frame only. Of about 180,000 clones listed, approximately 87% are singletons. The sequenced sample consisted of peripheral blood. Source of these receptors: a man aged 65 to 79 with active or convalescent COVID-19.

This chain uses TRBV11-3 with TRBJ2-2; a weak D match, TRBD1 (5 bases). Germline V CDR1 and CDR2: SGHNT, YENEEA. The CDR3 covers 13 residues. The V gene lost 2 bases and the J gene lost 7 bases, with 8 bases spanning the gap. The CDR3 region has the DNA TGTGCCAGCAGCTTAAGGGGTGTCGGGGAGCTGTTTTTT. This translates into CASSLRGVGELFF.

V is TRBV18 and J is TRBJ2-5; D uncertain. The CDR3 is 14 amino acids. CDR1 KGHSH and CDR2 LQKENI come from the germline V gene. V lost 2 bases to trimming and J lost 2 bases, with 9 bases between them. Here the CDR3 DNA reads TGTGCCAGCTCACCAAGCCATACTCAAGAGACCCAGTACTTC. Protein sequence: CASSPSHTQETQYF.

The V call is TRBV19, the J call TRBJ1-3; TRBD1 might be the D (6 bases). CDR1 is LNHDA and CDR2 is SQIVND in the germline V gene (reference sequence). The CDR3 is 16 amino acids. The V end lost 3 bases, the J end lost 0 bases, and 12 bases lay between the germline ends. For the CDR3, the DNA is TGTGCCAGTAGTATGGGGGCGCGGATCTCTGGAAACACCATATATTTT. It encodes CASSMGARISGNTIYF.

This chain connects TRBV12-3 or TRBV12-4 to TRBJ2-7; D is perhaps TRBD2 (5 bases). V was clipped by 6 bases and J by 2 bases, with 11 bases between them. There are 13 residues in the CDR3. CDR3 DNA: TGTGCCAGCAGCCGTGGGAGCACCTACGAGCAGTACTTC. Amino acid sequence: CASSRGSTYEQYF.

This clone is a singleton in its sample. The rearrangement joins TRBV15 to TRBJ2-1; a possible D gene is TRBD2 (6 bases). Trimming cost V 3 bases and J 0 bases, with 21 bases left between them. The CDR3 runs to 19 residues. From germline, CDR1 is LNHNV and CDR2 YYDKDF (reference sequence). CDR3 in DNA: TGTGCCACCAGCAGCCAACCCCCCACCGGGACTTTCTCCTACAATGAGCAGTTCTTC. The encoded protein is CATSSQPPTGTFSYNEQFF.

The chain carries TRBV18 and TRBJ2-7; 11 bases line up with TRBD1. Germline V lookup: CDR1 KGHSH, CDR2 LQKENI. Trimming at V came to 2 bases and at J to 1 base, leaving 4 bases not matched to a gene. CDR3 length: 16 residues. The DNA of the CDR3 is TGTGCCAGCTCACCAAGGGGGACAGGGGGTTCCTACGAGCAGTACTTC. It yields the protein CASSPRGTGGSYEQYF.

V gene TRBV2 combines with J gene TRBJ1-1; D gene uncertain. The CDR3 is 14 amino acids. V lost 7 bases to trimming and J lost 5 bases, with 17 bases between them. Germline CDR1 is SNHLY and CDR2 is FYNNEI. Written as DNA, the CDR3 is TGTGCCAGCATCCTCCAGCTGGGCCGAACTGAAGCTTTCTTT. Its translation is CASILQLGRTEAFF.

The chain employs TRBV10-2 and TRBJ1-1; D unresolved. The ends were cut back, 5 bases at V and 1 base at J, with 8 bases in the middle. Looked up from germline, CDR1 is WSHSY and CDR2 is SAAADI. CDR3 length: 13 amino acids. For the CDR3, the DNA is TGCGCCAGCAGTTTTACACAGAACACTGAAGCTTTCTTT. Translated: CASSFTQNTEAFF.

The rearrangement uses TRBV7-2 and TRBJ1-2; D possibly corresponds to TRBD1 (6 bases). The CDR3 has 12 amino acids. Trimming cost V 4 bases and J 3 bases, with 6 bases left between them. CDR1 SGHTA and CDR2 FQGNSA come from the germline V gene. The CDR3 is CASSWTDYGYTF. In DNA, the CDR3 is TGTGCCAGCAGCTGGACAGACTATGGCTACACCTTC.

This clone appeared a few times. The chain is built from TRBV27 and TRBJ1-3, with TRBD1 identical over 10 bases. V lost 5 bases, J lost 4 bases, and 8 bases stayed unmatched. There are 16 residues in the CDR3. CDR1 MNHEY and CDR2 SMNVEV come from the germline V gene (reference sequence). CDR3 nucleotide sequence: TGTGCCAGCAGTCTTACCGGGACAGGGGTCGGAAACACCATATATTTT. Protein product: CASSLTGTGVGNTIYF.

This clone has only one observation. This chain links TRBV28 with TRBJ2-1; 9 nucleotides match TRBD2. Germline lookup yields CDR1 MDHEN and CDR2 SYDVKM. The CDR3 is made up of 14 amino acids. V trimming: 11 bases; J trimming: 0 bases; junction bases outside the gene matches: 5. DNA for the CDR3: TGTGCCGCGGTTAGCGGGAGCTCCTACAATGAGCAGTTCTTC. This codes for CAAVSGSSYNEQFF.

The chain uses TRBV11-2 and TRBJ2-5; maybe TRBD2 (5 bases). Trimming pared 5 bases from V and 1 base from J, leaving 17 bases between. CDR3 length: 16 residues. Germline CDR1 and CDR2: SGHAT and FQNNGV. The CDR3: CASSGIGIPRQETQYF. The CDR3 DNA reads TGTGCCAGCAGCGGTATCGGGATCCCCCGCCAAGAGACCCAGTACTTC.

This clone has only one observation. The chain employs TRBV7-2 and TRBJ1-1, with D possibly matching TRBD1 (5 bases). Trimming cost V 5 bases and J 0 bases, with 10 bases left between them. This CDR3 contains 14 residues. Germline CDR1 reads SGHTA; CDR2 reads FQGNSA. The CDR3 sequence is CASSLTDLNTEAFF. In DNA form, the CDR3 reads TGTGCCAGCAGCCTGACAGACCTGAACACTGAAGCTTTCTTT.

The chain uses TRBV9 and TRBJ2-1; 9 bases line up with TRBD1. CDR1 and CDR2 (germline): SGDLS, YYNGEE. This CDR3 spans 15 amino acids. With V trimmed by 2 bases and J by 2 bases, 2 bases remained unmatched. The CDR3 region has the DNA TGTGCCAGCAGCGTCGGGACAGGGACCTACAATGAGCAGTTCTTC. It specifies CASSVGTGTYNEQFF. The whole variable domain, remainder taken from reference TRBV9 and TRBJ2-1, is DSGVTQTPKHLITATGQRVTLRCSPRSGDLSVYWYQQSLDQGLQFLIQYYNGEERAKGNILERFSAQQFPDLHSELNLSSLELGDSALYFCASSVGTGTYNEQFFGPGTRLTVL.

The chain uses TRBV11-2 and TRBJ2-3, with 11 nucleotides matching TRBD2. Germline V lookup: CDR1 SGHAT, CDR2 FQNNGV. V lost 5 bases and J lost 1; bases outside the gene matches: 8. The CDR3 length is 17 residues. The CDR3 coding sequence is TGTGCCAGCAGCGTAGGGCTAGCGGGGGGCCGCACAGATACGCAGTATTTT. It translates to CASSVGLAGGRTDTQYF.

V gene TRBV3-1 (or the pseudogene TRBV3-2) combines with J gene TRBJ2-2; D not resolved. V lost 4 bases, J lost 9 bases, and 18 bases lay in between. The CDR3 covers 15 residues. Germline assignment: CDR1 LGHDT and CDR2 YNNKEL (reference sequence). CDR3 coding DNA: TGTGCCAGCAGCCCCCTGAGAACGACAAGTCGGGAGCTGTTTTTT. This sequence encodes CASSPLRTTSRELFF.

This chain connects TRBV5-5 to TRBJ2-7; TRBD2 might be the D (5 bases). V was clipped by 4 bases and J by 0 bases, with 14 bases between them. Germline V CDR1 and CDR2: SGHKS, YYEKEE (reference sequence). This CDR3 contains 15 residues. CDR3 protein: CASSPGKRNSYEQYF. CDR3 sequence (DNA): TGTGCCAGCAGCCCCGGGAAGCGCAACTCCTACGAGCAGTACTTC.

The chain carries TRBV30 and TRBJ2-6; D perhaps matches TRBD2 (5 bases). Germline lookup yields CDR1 GTSNPN and CDR2 SVGIG (reference sequence). V was cut by 2 bases and J by 0 bases, with 5 bases left in between. This CDR3 is 14 amino acids long. CDR3 in amino acids: CAWSRGSGANVLTF. In DNA, the CDR3 is TGTGCCTGGAGTCGGGGCTCTGGGGCCAACGTCCTGACTTTC.

This rearrangement joins TRBV5-1 to TRBJ2-7; no reliable D call. The germline V gene encodes CDR1 SGHRS and CDR2 YFSETQ. V lost 0 bases and J 0 bases, leaving 13 bases between the germline ends. The CDR3 is 16 amino acids. CDR3 amino acids: CASSLGFRSSSYEQYF. In DNA form, the CDR3 reads TGCGCCAGCAGCTTGGGGTTCAGGTCGAGCTCCTACGAGCAGTACTTC. Filled out from reference TRBV5-1 and TRBJ2-7, the complete variable domain reads KAGVTQTPRYLIKTRGQQVTLSCSPISGHRSVSWYQQTPGQGLQFLFEYFSETQRNKGNFPGRFSGRQFSNSRSEMNVSTLELGDSALYLCASSLGFRSSSYEQYFGPGTRLTVT.